Below, 29 T cell receptor beta chains from the same sample are listed, as sequenced in a study of blood T cell repertoires in COVID-19. Libraries were prepared by immunoSEQ multiplex PCR; TCRdb keeps only in-frame clonotypes and omits some of them. Of fewer than 300,000 clones in the sample, under 90% were seen once. Sample: peripheral blood. The receptors originated from a woman between 18 and 30 years old with acute or convalescent COVID-19.

The table lists this clone with a count of one. The genes are TRBV7-8 and TRBJ2-7; TRBD1 matches at 8 bases. The V and J ends lost 1 base and 3 bases, in that order; junction bases with no gene match: 5. Germline V gene data show CDR1 as SGHVS and CDR2 as FQNEAQ. This CDR3 region has 15 residues. The CDR3 loop reads CASSLGWDRIYEQYF. CDR3 bases: TGTGCCAGCAGCTTAGGTTGGGACAGGATCTACGAGCAGTACTTC.

Comment on this clone: The sample has other DNA sequences that encode this CDR3 too. This rearrangement joins TRBV19 to TRBJ1-2, with 8 bases lining up with TRBD1. This CDR3 has 14 amino acids. Trimming at V came to 4 bases and at J to 7 bases, leaving 8 bases not matched to a gene. Germline V gives CDR1 LNHDA, CDR2 SQIVND (reference sequence). CDR3 coding DNA: TGTGCCAGTAGTACACAGGGGGAGAAAGGTGGCTACACCTTC. Its protein product is CASSTQGEKGGYTF.

J is TRBJ2-6 and V is TRBV11-2; D unclear. CDR3 length equals 14 residues. Trimming took off 4 bases at V and 0 bases at J, with 4 bases between the two ends. Germline V gene sequence: CDR1 SGHAT, CDR2 FQNNGV. The CDR3 sequence: CASSSISGANVLTF. The CDR3 region has the DNA TGTGCCAGCAGCTCCATCTCTGGGGCCAACGTCCTGACTTTC.

The J gene is TRBJ1-1, the V gene TRBV27; tentatively, D is TRBD1 (6 bases). This CDR3 region has 13 residues. Germline V gives CDR1 MNHEY, CDR2 SMNVEV (reference sequence). V was trimmed by 6 bases and J by 7 bases, leaving 15 bases between them. CDR3 sequence (DNA): TGTGCCAGCAGAGGGGGAGGGGATATTGAAGCTTTCTTT. It is translated as CASRGGGDIEAFF.

The table lists this clone with a count of one. V is TRBV28 and J is TRBJ2-7; TRBD1 aligns across 7 bases. Trimming removed 6 bases from V and 3 bases from J; junction bases left unmatched: 8. CDR3 length equals 14 residues. Germline V gene sequence: CDR1 MDHEN, CDR2 SYDVKM. CDR3 bases: TGTGCCAGCAGGTATTCTGGGACAGACTACGAGCAGTACTTC. This translates into CASRYSGTDYEQYF.

This clone was counted a single time. The chain uses TRBV2 and TRBJ1-5; D might be TRBD1 (6 bases). The CDR3 loop spans 14 amino acids. Germline V gene lookup returns CDR1 SNHLY and CDR2 FYNNEI. Trimming took off 2 bases at V and 7 bases at J, with 12 bases between the two ends. CDR3 residues: CASSEQGGGQPQHF. The CDR3 coding sequence is TGTGCCAGCAGTGAACAGGGAGGGGGACAGCCCCAGCATTTT.

Here the CDR3 reads CSVELTGGGTDTQYF. The CDR3 DNA is TGCAGCGTTGAACTTACAGGGGGCGGCACAGATACGCAGTATTTT. The gene calls are TRBV29-1 and TRBJ2-3, with TRBD1 matching over 9 bases. V shed 2 bases, J shed 1 base, and the junction held 4 bases outside the gene matches. Germline CDR1 is SQVTM and CDR2 is ANQGSEA. This CDR3 contains 15 residues.

The chain recombines TRBV9 with TRBJ1-1; D gene uncertain. The CDR3 covers 13 residues. Deletions cut 0 bases from V and 3 bases from J, with 6 bases between. Germline values: CDR1 SGDLS, CDR2 YYNGEE. DNA of the CDR3: TGTGCCAGCAGCGTAGTCGAGTACACTGAAGCTTTCTTT. Its translation is CASSVVEYTEAFF.

The chain combines TRBV5-4 with TRBJ1-4; D is unresolved. The CDR3 consists of 13 residues. Germline CDR1 and CDR2: SGHNT and YYREEE (reference sequence). Trimming left V 2 bases short and J 13 bases short, with 15 bases between. The CDR3 region is CASSLSSNEGLFF. In nucleotides, the CDR3 is TGTGCCAGCAGCTTAAGCTCTAATGAGGGACTGTTTTTT.

The chain has TRBV5-1 and TRBJ2-3, with 8 bases fitting TRBD2. The CDR3 extends over 15 amino acids. Germline trimming cut 5 bases from V and 0 bases from J; bases unmatched to any gene: 5. Germline V lookup: CDR1 SGHRS, CDR2 YFSETQ. The CDR3 reads CASRLTSGSTDTQYF. The CDR3 nucleotides are TGCGCCAGCAGGTTAACTAGCGGAAGCACAGATACGCAGTATTTT.

A few counts support this clone. This chain uses TRBV29-1 with TRBJ2-1; the D gene is possibly TRBD2 (5 bases). From germline, CDR1 is SQVTM and CDR2 ANQGSEA. The CDR3 extends over 11 amino acids. DNA of the CDR3: TGCATCCTCACATGGGCGGGTGAGCAGTTCTTC. Amino acid sequence: CILTWAGEQFF.

In nucleotides, the CDR3 is TGTGCCAGCAGCTTGGGACCTCTAGCGGGTGATAGCTCCTACGAGCAGTACTTC. Encoded protein: CASSLGPLAGDSSYEQYF. The V gene is TRBV7-6, the J gene TRBJ2-7, with 8 bases identical to TRBD2. This CDR3 has 18 amino acids. The trim removed 3 bases at V and 0 bases at J, leaving 13 bases unmatched. CDR1 SGHVS and CDR2 FNYEAQ come from the germline V gene.

This chain joins TRBV19 and TRBJ2-1; 9 bases fit TRBD2. The germline gives CDR1 LNHDA, CDR2 SQIVND (reference sequence). The J segment lost 6 bases and the V segment lost 4 bases, leaving 10 bases of the junction unmatched. This CDR3 contains 16 residues. The CDR3 sequence: CASSTPLTSGFNEQFF. The CDR3 region has the DNA TGTGCCAGTAGTACCCCGTTGACTAGCGGTTTCAATGAGCAGTTCTTC.

This sequence joins TRBV19 and TRBJ1-1, with 10 bases that match TRBD1. V lost 2 bases to trimming and J lost 4 bases; unmatched junction nucleotides: 4. The CDR3 is 15 residues long. The germline V gene encodes CDR1 LNHDA and CDR2 SQIVND (reference sequence). The CDR3, as DNA: TGTGCCAGTAGTATACAGGGACAGGGGAGCACTGAAGCTTTCTTT. Protein product: CASSIQGQGSTEAFF. Supplemented by reference TRBV19 and TRBJ1-1, the full variable domain reads DGGITQSPKYLFRKEGQNVTLSCEQNLNHDAMYWYRQDPGQGLRLIYYSQIVNDFQKGDIAEGYSVSREKKESFPLTVTSAQKNPTAFYLCASSIQGQGSTEAFFGQGTRLTVV.

This rearrangement joins TRBV7-2 to TRBJ1-2, with D possibly being TRBD1 (6 bases). V was shortened by 0 bases and J by 8 bases, with 13 bases between the two germline ends. Germline V lookup: CDR1 SGHTA, CDR2 FQGNSA. CDR3 length: 14 residues. CDR3 DNA: TGTGCCAGCAGCTTAGCGGGGGGGCGCGAAGGCTACACCTTC. Translation gives CASSLAGGREGYTF.

This clone was recorded once. This sequence joins TRBV10-1 and TRBJ2-7; D might be TRBD1 (5 bases). The V gene lost 2 bases and the J gene lost 7 bases, with 12 bases spanning the gap. Germline V gene data show CDR1 as WNHNN and CDR2 as SYGVQD (reference sequence). The CDR3 is made up of 13 amino acids. CDR3 nucleotides: TGCGCCAGCAGTGAGCGTCCTGGGGCAGAGCAGTACTTC. It encodes CASSERPGAEQYF.

The J gene is TRBJ1-1, the V gene TRBV5-6, with D possibly being TRBD1 (5 bases). The CDR3 is made up of 15 amino acids. Germline assignment: CDR1 SGHDT and CDR2 YYEEEE. V lost 0 bases to trimming and J lost 1 base, with 10 bases between them. CDR3 nucleotide sequence: TGTGCCAGCAGCTTGGCCTGGCAGGGGAACACTGAAGCTTTCTTT. It translates to CASSLAWQGNTEAFF.

The chain uses TRBV6-5 and TRBJ2-3, with D tentatively TRBD2 (5 bases). CDR3 length equals 15 residues. With 2 bases removed from V and 0 bases from J, the gap between germline ends came to 9 bases. CDR1 is MNHEY, CDR2 SVGAGI, per germline. CDR3 bases: TGTGCCAGCAGTTACGCGGGTCGAAGCACAGATACGCAGTATTTT. It codes for CASSYAGRSTDTQYF.

V and J are TRBV7-2 and TRBJ1-2; D is undetermined. V was pared by 1 base and J by 4 bases, with 13 bases between. The CDR3 is 15 amino acids. Looked up from germline, CDR1 is SGHTA and CDR2 is FQGNSA. The CDR3 loop is CASSLERGRIYGYTF. The CDR3 nucleotides read TGTGCCAGCAGCTTAGAACGTGGGAGGATCTATGGCTACACCTTC.

This rearrangement joins TRBV18 to TRBJ1-1, with TRBD1 as a possible D gene (5 bases). The V gene's germline CDR1 is KGHSH and CDR2 LQKENI. The ends were cut back, 6 bases at V and 1 base at J, with 18 bases in the middle. The CDR3 has 16 residues. The CDR3 here is CASSDQSFGGNTEAFF. Written as DNA, the CDR3 is TGTGCCAGCTCGGACCAGTCTTTCGGGGGGAACACTGAAGCTTTCTTT.

The genes are TRBV3-1 (or the pseudogene TRBV3-2) and TRBJ1-3; the D is unclear. In germline, CDR1 is LGHDT, CDR2 YNNKEL (reference sequence). The CDR3 extends over 16 amino acids. V dropped 3 bases and J dropped 0 bases, with 12 bases sitting between them. CDR3 region: CASSHAEAPSGNTIYF. In DNA form, the CDR3 reads TGTGCCAGCAGCCATGCCGAGGCCCCCTCTGGAAACACCATATATTTT.

In DNA, the CDR3 is TGTGCCAGCGGACAGGGAAGTGGCTACACCTTC. Its protein product is CASGQGSGYTF. The chain uses TRBV10-3 and TRBJ1-2; TRBD1 agrees at 8 bases. V lost 10 bases and J lost 7; bases outside the gene matches: 5. The CDR3 length is 11 residues. Germline-derived CDR1 and CDR2 are ENHRY and SYGVKD.

This clone was counted only a few times. The chain has TRBV2 and TRBJ1-3; D remains ambiguous. The V and J ends lost 0 bases and 4 bases respectively, with 4 bases between them. Germline values: CDR1 SNHLY, CDR2 FYNNEI. The CDR3 runs 13 residues. The CDR3 DNA reads as TGTGCCAGCAGTGAAGCACAGGGAAACACCATATATTTT. It encodes CASSEAQGNTIYF.

This rearrangement joins TRBV11-2 to TRBJ2-5, with 7 bases identical to TRBD2. Losses at the gene ends were 4 bases for V and 2 bases for J; bases not matched to a gene: 1. The CDR3 length is 13 residues. Germline CDR1 is SGHAT and CDR2 is FQNNGV. CDR3 sequence reads: CASSSGLQETQYF. CDR3 coding DNA: TGTGCCAGCAGCTCGGGACTACAAGAGACCCAGTACTTC.

V usage is TRBV7-2 and J usage is TRBJ2-1; TRBD2 matches 8 bases. CDR3 size: 15 residues. Germline-derived CDR1 and CDR2 are SGHTA and FQGNSA. V lost 0 bases to trimming and J lost 9 bases; unmatched junction nucleotides: 7. The CDR3 spells CASSLASGSFTEQFF. The CDR3 coding sequence is TGTGCCAGCAGCTTAGCGAGCGGGAGCTTCACTGAGCAGTTCTTC.

The chain recombines TRBV9 with TRBJ1-2; the match to TRBD1 covers 7 bases. V lost 0 bases to trimming and J lost 8 bases; unmatched junction nucleotides: 4. The CDR3 is 13 amino acids. CDR1 is SGDLS, CDR2 YYNGEE, per germline. CDR3 nucleotides: TGTGCCAGCAGCGTAGGATACAGGGGAGGCTACACCTTC. As protein: CASSVGYRGGYTF.

This chain links TRBV6-5 with TRBJ2-5; perhaps TRBD1 as D (6 bases). The CDR3 spans 15 residues. Trimming cost V 2 bases and J 4 bases, with 14 bases left between them. CDR1 MNHEY and CDR2 SVGAGI come from the germline V gene. Written as DNA, the CDR3 is TGTGCCAGCAGTTACGCCGGGACAATTAGAGAGACCCAGTACTTC. Its translation: CASSYAGTIRETQYF.

This rearrangement joins TRBV7-9 to TRBJ1-5; no reliable D call. Germline lookup yields CDR1 SEHNR and CDR2 FQNEAQ (reference sequence). The CDR3 consists of 16 residues. V lost 1 base and J lost 5, with 15 bases in between. This chain's CDR3 is CASSLGRSGNHQPQHF. CDR3 coding DNA: TGTGCCAGCAGCTTAGGGAGATCGGGTAACCATCAGCCCCAGCATTTT.

The V and J genes are TRBV30 and TRBJ2-3; TRBD2 agrees at 9 bases. Per the germline V gene, CDR1 is GTSNPN and CDR2 is SVGIG (reference sequence). V lost 2 bases, J lost 4 bases, and 10 bases stayed unmatched. The CDR3 consists of 16 residues. The CDR3 loop reads CAWSQAGGALADTQYF. CDR3 DNA: TGTGCCTGGAGTCAAGCGGGAGGTGCACTCGCAGATACGCAGTATTTT.